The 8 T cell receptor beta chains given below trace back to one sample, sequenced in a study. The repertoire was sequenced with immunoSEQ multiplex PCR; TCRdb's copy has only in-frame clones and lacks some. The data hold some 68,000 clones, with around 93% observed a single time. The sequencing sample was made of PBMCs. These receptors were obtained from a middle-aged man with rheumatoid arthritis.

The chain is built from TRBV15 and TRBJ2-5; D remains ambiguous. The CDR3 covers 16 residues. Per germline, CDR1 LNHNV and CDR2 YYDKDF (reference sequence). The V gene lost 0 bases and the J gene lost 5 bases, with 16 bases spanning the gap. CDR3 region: CATSRDQPTSRETQYF. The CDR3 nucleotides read TGTGCCACCAGCAGAGATCAACCAACTTCTAGGGAGACCCAGTACTTC.

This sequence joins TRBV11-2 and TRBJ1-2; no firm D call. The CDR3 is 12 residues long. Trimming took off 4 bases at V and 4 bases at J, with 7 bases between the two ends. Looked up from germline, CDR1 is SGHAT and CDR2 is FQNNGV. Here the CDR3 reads CASSSYSYGYTF. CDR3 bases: TGTGCCAGCAGCTCATACAGCTATGGCTACACCTTC.

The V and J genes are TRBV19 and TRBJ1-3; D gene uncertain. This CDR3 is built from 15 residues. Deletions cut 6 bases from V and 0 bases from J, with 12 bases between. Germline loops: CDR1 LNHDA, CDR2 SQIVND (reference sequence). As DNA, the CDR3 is TGTGCCAGTAGGCCTCTTGTGACCTCTGGAAACACCATATATTTT. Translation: CASRPLVTSGNTIYF.

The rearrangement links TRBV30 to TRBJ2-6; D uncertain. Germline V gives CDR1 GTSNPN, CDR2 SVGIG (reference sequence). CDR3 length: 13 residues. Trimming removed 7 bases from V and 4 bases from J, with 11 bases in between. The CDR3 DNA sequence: TGTGCCTCCCGGATGGGGGGGGCCAACGTCCTGACTTTC. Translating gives CASRMGGANVLTF.

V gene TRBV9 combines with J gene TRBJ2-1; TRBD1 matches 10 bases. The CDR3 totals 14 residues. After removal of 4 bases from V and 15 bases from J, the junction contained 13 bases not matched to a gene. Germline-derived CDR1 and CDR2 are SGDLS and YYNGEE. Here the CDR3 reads CASSRDNRDRGGFF. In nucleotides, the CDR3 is TGTGCCAGCAGCAGAGACAACCGGGACAGGGGCGGGTTCTTC.

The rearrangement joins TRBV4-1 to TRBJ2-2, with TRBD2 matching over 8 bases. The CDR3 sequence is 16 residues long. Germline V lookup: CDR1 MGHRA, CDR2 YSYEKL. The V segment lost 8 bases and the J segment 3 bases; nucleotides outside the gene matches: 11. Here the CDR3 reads CASGLSGGVDTGELFF. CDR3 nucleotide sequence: TGCGCCAGCGGACTCTCCGGGGGGGTTGACACCGGGGAGCTGTTTTTT.

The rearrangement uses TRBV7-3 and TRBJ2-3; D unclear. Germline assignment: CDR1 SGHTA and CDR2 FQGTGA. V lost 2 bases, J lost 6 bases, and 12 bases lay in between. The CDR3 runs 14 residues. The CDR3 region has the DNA TGTGCCAGCAGCTTAGGTCCCCTGGGGGATACGCAGTATTTT. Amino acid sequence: CASSLGPLGDTQYF.

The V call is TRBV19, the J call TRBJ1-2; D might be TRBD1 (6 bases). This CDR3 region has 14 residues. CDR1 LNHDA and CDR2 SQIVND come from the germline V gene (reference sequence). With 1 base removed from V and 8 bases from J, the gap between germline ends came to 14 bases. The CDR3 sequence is CASSIGPGAFGYTF. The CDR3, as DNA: TGTGCCAGTAGTATAGGCCCAGGGGCCTTCGGCTACACCTTC.